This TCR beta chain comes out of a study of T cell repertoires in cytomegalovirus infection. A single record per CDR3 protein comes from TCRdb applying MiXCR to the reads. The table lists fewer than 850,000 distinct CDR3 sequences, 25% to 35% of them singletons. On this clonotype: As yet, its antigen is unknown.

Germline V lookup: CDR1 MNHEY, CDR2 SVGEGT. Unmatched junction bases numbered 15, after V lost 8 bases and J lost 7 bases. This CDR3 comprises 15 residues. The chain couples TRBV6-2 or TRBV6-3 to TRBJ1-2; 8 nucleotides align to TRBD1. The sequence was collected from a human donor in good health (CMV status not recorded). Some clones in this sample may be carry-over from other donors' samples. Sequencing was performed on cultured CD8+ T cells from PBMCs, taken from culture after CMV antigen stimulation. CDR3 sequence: CASDRTGRLLFGYTF. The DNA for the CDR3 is TGTGCCAGCGACCGGACAGGGAGGTTATTATTTGGCTACACCTTC.